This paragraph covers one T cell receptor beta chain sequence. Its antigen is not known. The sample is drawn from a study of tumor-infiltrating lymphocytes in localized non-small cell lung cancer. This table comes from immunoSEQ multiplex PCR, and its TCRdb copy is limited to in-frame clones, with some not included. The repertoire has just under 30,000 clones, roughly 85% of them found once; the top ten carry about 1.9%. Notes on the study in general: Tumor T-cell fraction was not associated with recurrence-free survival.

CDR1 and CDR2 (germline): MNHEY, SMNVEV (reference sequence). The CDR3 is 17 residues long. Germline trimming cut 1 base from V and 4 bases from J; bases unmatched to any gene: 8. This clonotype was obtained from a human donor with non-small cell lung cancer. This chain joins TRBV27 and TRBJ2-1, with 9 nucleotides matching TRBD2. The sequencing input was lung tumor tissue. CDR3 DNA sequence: TGTGCCAGCAGTTTATTGGGGGCGGGGGGGCTTTACAATGAGCAGTTCTTC. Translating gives CASSLLGAGGLYNEQFF.